The 20 T cell receptor beta chains below come from one sample, sequenced in a study of vaccination effects on CD4 cells after COVID-19. Generated by immunoSEQ multiplex PCR, the TCRdb table keeps only in-frame clones and is missing some. The sample holds more than 40,000 clones, roughly 70% seen once. Their antigens are not known. Viral peptide pools were used in the ViraFEST assay to expand antigen-specific CD4+ T cells, and sequencing came afterward. Cultured cells yielded isolated CD4+ T cells after 10 days. Previously uninfected by SARS-CoV-2, the vaccine recipients also showed negative nucleocapsid antibodies. The specimen was CD4+ T cells from PBMCs cultured with HCoV-OC43 spike peptides, collected before COVID-19 vaccination. Subset meaning: HCoV-OC43 spike overlapping peptide pool stimulation. The receptors come from a human donor who received a COVID-19 vaccine.

This clone showed up just a few times. The rearrangement links TRBV28 to TRBJ1-3; D gene ambiguous. Trimming pared 7 bases from V and 0 bases from J, leaving 10 bases between. This CDR3 contains 14 residues. Germline loops: CDR1 MDHEN, CDR2 SYDVKM. CDR3 protein: CASTEGNSGNTIYF. The CDR3 DNA reads TGTGCCAGCACTGAAGGGAACTCTGGAAACACCATATATTTT.

The chain joins TRBV7-2 to TRBJ2-1; possibly TRBD2 for D (6 bases). Trimming stripped 5 bases from V and 13 bases from J, with 12 bases between. Germline CDR1 and CDR2: SGHTA and FQGNSA. The CDR3 is 11 residues long. CDR3 coding DNA: TGTGCCAGCAGCCTAGGGACTCCACAGTTCTTC. As protein: CASSLGTPQFF. Variable domain in full (rest from reference TRBV7-2 and TRBJ2-1): GAGVSQSPSNKVTEKGKDVELRCDPISGHTALYWYRQSLGQGLEFLIYFQGNSAPDKSGLPSDRFSAERTGGSVSTLTIQRTQQEDSAVYLCASSLGTPQFFGPGTRLTVL.

This sequence joins TRBV4-2 and TRBJ2-5; D gene uncertain. Between the trimmed V and J ends, which lost 0 bases and 5 bases, there was a span of 13 bases. Germline V lookup: CDR1 LGHNA, CDR2 YNFKEQ. CDR3 length equals 15 residues. CDR3: CASSQDYGLPETQYF. CDR3 nucleotide sequence: TGTGCCAGCAGCCAAGACTATGGGCTACCCGAGACCCAGTACTTC.

The chain has TRBV5-1 and TRBJ2-5; perhaps TRBD1 as D (5 bases). Trimming stripped 0 bases from V and 4 bases from J, with 19 bases between. The germline gives CDR1 SGHRS, CDR2 YFSETQ. This CDR3 is built from 17 residues. The CDR3 reads CASSLVLGVRGAETQYF. The DNA of the CDR3 is TGCGCCAGCAGCTTGGTTCTTGGGGTTAGGGGTGCAGAGACCCAGTACTTC. The variable domain in full, with the rest retrieved from reference TRBV5-1 and TRBJ2-5, is KAGVTQTPRYLIKTRGQQVTLSCSPISGHRSVSWYQQTPGQGLQFLFEYFSETQRNKGNFPGRFSGRQFSNSRSEMNVSTLELGDSALYLCASSLVLGVRGAETQYFGPGTRLLVL.

This clone was detected only a few times. This chain uses TRBV5-4 with TRBJ1-3; a weak D match, TRBD1 (5 bases). Germline CDR1 is SGHNT and CDR2 is YYREEE (reference sequence). This CDR3 spans 16 amino acids. V gave up 4 bases and J gave up 4 bases, with 18 bases separating them. CDR3 in amino acids: CASSTGAPKPGNTIYF. CDR3 sequence (DNA): TGTGCCAGCAGCACCGGGGCTCCGAAGCCCGGAAACACCATATATTTT.

The chain combines TRBV7-9 with TRBJ2-2; TRBD2 agrees at 12 bases. Trimming at V came to 5 bases and at J to 4 bases, leaving 2 bases not matched to a gene. The CDR3 totals 15 residues. Germline V CDR1 and CDR2: SEHNR, FQNEAQ (reference sequence). The CDR3 reads CASSQTSGSTGELFF. CDR3 nucleotide sequence: TGTGCCAGCAGCCAGACTAGCGGGAGCACCGGGGAGCTGTTTTTT.

The chain is built from TRBV30 and TRBJ1-5; D may be TRBD1 (6 bases). Germline CDR1 reads GTSNPN; CDR2 reads SVGIG (reference sequence). CDR3 length: 13 amino acids. V gave up 7 bases and J gave up 4 bases, with 14 bases separating them. The CDR3, as DNA: TGTGCCTCCTCGGGACAAGTGAATCAGCCCCAGCATTTT. This codes for CASSGQVNQPQHF.

V usage is TRBV4-1 and J usage is TRBJ1-2; D is unresolved. Germline CDR1 is MGHRA and CDR2 is YSYEKL. The CDR3 contains 21 residues. Trimming shortened V by 4 bases and J by 4 bases, and 34 bases separated the two germline ends. The CDR3 DNA reads as TGCGCCAGCAGCCCTTCGCTCGTGAACTCCCTTACTCGCCGTACTTTCTATGGCTACACCTTC. This codes for CASSPSLVNSLTRRTFYGYTF.

The rearrangement joins TRBV19 to TRBJ2-7; the D gene is possibly TRBD1 (6 bases). V gave up 8 bases and J gave up 6 bases, with 23 bases separating them. The germline V gene encodes CDR1 LNHDA and CDR2 SQIVND (reference sequence). This CDR3 has 15 amino acids. CDR3 residues: CASSRTRDTLFEQYF. Here the CDR3 DNA reads TGTGCCAGTTCTAGAACTCGGGACACACTTTTCGAGCAGTACTTC.

The chain joins TRBV2 to TRBJ2-2, with TRBD1 as a possible D gene (5 bases). Germline CDR1 reads SNHLY; CDR2 reads FYNNEI. V was clipped by 5 bases and J by 1 base, with 14 bases between them. The CDR3 has 16 residues. The CDR3 region has the DNA TGTGCCAGCAGTTCCCGACAGACCATGAACACCGGGGAGCTGTTTTTT. It encodes CASSSRQTMNTGELFF.

This sequence joins TRBV11-1 and TRBJ1-1, with D perhaps TRBD1 (6 bases). The germline V and J ends were trimmed by 1 base and 11 bases, with 11 bases remaining between them. This CDR3 is 12 amino acids long. Germline CDR1 and CDR2: SGHAT and FQDESV (reference sequence). The DNA of the CDR3 is TGTGCCAGCAGCTTAGAGGGGGGAAATGCTTTCTTT. It is translated as CASSLEGGNAFF.

This chain joins TRBV24-1 and TRBJ1-5; D is possibly TRBD1 (6 bases). The CDR3 consists of 18 residues. V dropped 9 bases and J dropped 0 bases, with 23 bases sitting between them. Germline assignment: CDR1 KGHDR and CDR2 SFDVKD. The CDR3 sequence: CATLGRQAPPYSNQPQHF. The CDR3 region has the DNA TGTGCCACCTTAGGGAGACAGGCGCCGCCTTATAGCAATCAGCCCCAGCATTTT.

The chain is built from TRBV6-5 and TRBJ1-2; maybe TRBD1 (6 bases). There are 12 residues in the CDR3. The V gene lost 2 bases and the J gene lost 8 bases, with 9 bases spanning the gap. CDR1 is MNHEY, CDR2 SVGAGI, per germline. Here the CDR3 reads CASSYRGSGYTF. CDR3 bases: TGTGCCAGCAGTTACAGGGGGTCGGGCTACACCTTC.

This chain links TRBV12-5 with TRBJ2-1; 15 bases map to TRBD2. The germline V gene has CDR1 LGHNT and CDR2 FRNRAP. Unmatched junction bases numbered 10, after V lost 1 base and J lost 9 bases. The CDR3 loop spans 18 amino acids. CDR3 loop: CASGLASGLAGGGGEQFF. The CDR3 DNA reads TGTGCTAGTGGTTTGGCATCTGGACTAGCGGGAGGGGGGGGTGAGCAGTTCTTC.

The rearrangement uses TRBV4-1 and TRBJ2-1, with a weak D call TRBD2 (6 bases). The CDR3 has 14 residues. Germline V gene sequence: CDR1 MGHRA, CDR2 YSYEKL. The ends were cut back, 3 bases at V and 9 bases at J, with 15 bases in the middle. The CDR3 here is CASSHPPSGFEQFF. DNA for the CDR3: TGCGCCAGCAGCCACCCCCCGAGCGGGTTTGAGCAGTTCTTC.

J is TRBJ1-1 and V is TRBV30; 8 bases are a match to TRBD1. CDR3 size: 13 residues. Germline CDR1 GTSNPN, CDR2 SVGIG (reference sequence). V shed 3 bases, J shed 9 bases, and the junction held 9 bases outside the gene matches. CDR3 residues: CAWSPGQGPQAFF. CDR3 nucleotides: TGTGCCTGGAGCCCAGGACAGGGCCCTCAAGCTTTCTTT.

This chain connects TRBV3-1 (or the pseudogene TRBV3-2) to TRBJ2-2; D unresolved. CDR3 length: 15 residues. Germline CDR1 reads LGHDT; CDR2 reads YNNKEL (reference sequence). V dropped 4 bases and J dropped 4 bases, with 13 bases sitting between them. The CDR3 here is CASSPRSSGTGELFF. Here the CDR3 DNA reads TGTGCCAGCAGCCCCCGCAGCTCGGGCACCGGGGAGCTGTTTTTT.

The genes are TRBV18 and TRBJ1-6; 9 bases are a match to TRBD1. Per the germline V gene, CDR1 is KGHSH and CDR2 is LQKENI. The CDR3 sequence is 19 residues long. The V and J ends lost 2 bases and 8 bases, in that order; junction bases with no gene match: 16. As DNA, the CDR3 is TGTGCCAGCTCACCAGTTCCCCCGGGACAGGGAGGTTTGGATTCACCCCTCCACTTT. It encodes CASSPVPPGQGGLDSPLHF.

J is TRBJ1-2 and V is TRBV10-3, with 7 bases lining up with TRBD1. This CDR3 spans 15 amino acids. V was clipped by 7 bases and J by 2 bases; unmatched bases: 10. CDR1 is ENHRY, CDR2 SYGVKD, per germline. The CDR3 coding sequence is TGTGCCATCACCCCGAGGACAGGTGGGAACTATGGCTACACCTTC. It translates to CAITPRTGGNYGYTF.

The chain employs TRBV7-2 and TRBJ2-5; no clear D. Germline V gene data show CDR1 as SGHTA and CDR2 as FQGNSA. V was cut by 3 bases and J by 5 bases, with 10 bases left in between. This CDR3 contains 13 residues. The CDR3 loop is CASSLMAWETQYF. In nucleotides, the CDR3 is TGTGCCAGCAGCTTGATGGCGTGGGAGACCCAGTACTTC. The full variable domain, with the rest looked up from reference TRBV7-2 and TRBJ2-5, is GAGVSQSPSNKVTEKGKDVELRCDPISGHTALYWYRQSLGQGLEFLIYFQGNSAPDKSGLPSDRFSAERTGGSVSTLTIQRTQQEDSAVYLCASSLMAWETQYFGPGTRLLVL.